These 15 T cell receptor beta chains share one sample of origin, sequenced in a study of T cells in Graves' hyperthyroidism and ophthalmopathy (dated by TCRdb to between 2017 and 2020). Libraries came from multiplex PCR. Data came from an Illumina HiSeq 2000. TCR beta CDR3 regions were amplified from RNA transcripts. For the first round of RT-PCR on the TCR CDR3, the HTBI primer set was used together with the Qiagen OneStep RT-PCR kit. Starting from the raw public reads, TCRdb applied fastp trimming at Q25, assembled clones with MiXCR and retained in-frame beta chains. A single entry per CDR3 protein holds the most common genes and DNA from its merged rows. This sample lists hundreds of thousands of distinct CDR3 sequences; over 40% were detected once. 7% to 7.5% of the sample rests with the top ten. Input material: peripheral blood or thyroid tissue (not recorded which). These receptors all come from an adult man with Graves' disease, either hyperthyroidism or ophthalmopathy (not recorded which).

This clonotype has at least ten counts. V is TRBV2 and J is TRBJ2-5, with 7 bases identical to TRBD1. The V segment lost 5 bases and the J segment 5 bases; nucleotides outside the gene matches: 5. The CDR3 spans 13 residues. From germline, CDR1 is SNHLY and CDR2 FYNNEI. This CDR3 is CASSPTGVETQYF. The CDR3 nucleotides read TGTGCCAGCAGTCCAACAGGGGTCGAGACCCAGTACTTC.

This clonotype was found a few times. The rearrangement links TRBV29-1 to TRBJ1-1, with 8 bases matching TRBD1. The CDR3 has 15 residues. The V and J ends lost 5 bases and 1 base, in that order; junction bases with no gene match: 9. Germline V gives CDR1 SQVTM, CDR2 ANQGSEA. DNA of the CDR3: TGCAGCGTTCTGCGGGCAGGGGGCCGGAACACTGAAGCTTTCTTT. Translating gives CSVLRAGGRNTEAFF. The complete variable domain, with remaining parts taken from reference TRBV29-1 and TRBJ1-1, reads SAVISQKPSRDICQRGTSLTIQCQVDSQVTMMFWYRQQPGQSLTLIATANQGSEATYESGFVIDKFPISRPNLTFSTLTVSNMSPEDSSIYLCSVLRAGGRNTEAFFGQGTRLTVV.

The chain combines TRBV7-9 with TRBJ1-4; a weak D match, TRBD1 (5 bases). The CDR3 is 15 residues long. CDR1 and CDR2 from the germline V gene are SEHNR and FQNEAQ (reference sequence). Between the trimmed V and J ends, which lost 5 bases and 8 bases, there was a span of 18 bases. The CDR3 DNA follows: TGTGCCAGCAGCCCCGCCAGGACCAGGGACGAAAAACTGTTTTTT. Protein: CASSPARTRDEKLFF.

This clonotype was counted a few times. The J gene is TRBJ1-4, the V gene TRBV7-8, with 10 nucleotides matching TRBD1. Germline V CDR1 and CDR2: SGHVS, FQNEAQ. V shed 6 bases and J 0 bases; nucleotides not matched to a gene: 10. This CDR3 is built from 18 residues. This CDR3 reads CASSSGTGVETTNEKLFF. DNA for the CDR3: TGTGCCAGCAGTTCCGGGACAGGGGTAGAAACAACTAATGAAAAACTGTTTTTT.

This rearrangement joins TRBV6-1 to TRBJ1-1; 8 bases match TRBD1. The V gene's germline CDR1 is MNHNS and CDR2 SASEGT. V shed 4 bases, J shed 12 bases, and the junction held 7 bases outside the gene matches. CDR3 size: 12 residues. DNA of the CDR3: TGTGCCAGCAGTGGACCGGGACAGGTAACTTTCTTT. It codes for CASSGPGQVTFF.

V and J are TRBV10-2 and TRBJ2-6, with D hard to call. V was cut by 0 bases and J by 2 bases, with 8 bases left in between. Germline V gene data show CDR1 as WSHSY and CDR2 as SAAADI. The CDR3 consists of 16 residues. In DNA form, the CDR3 reads TGCGCCAGCAGTGAGTCGATGGGGACTGGGGCCAACGTCCTGACTTTC. Translating gives CASSESMGTGANVLTF.

This clonotype occurred many times. The rearrangement links TRBV29-1 to TRBJ1-1; no clear D. CDR3 length: 11 amino acids. The germline V and J ends were trimmed by 0 bases and 7 bases, with 6 bases remaining between them. CDR1 SQVTM and CDR2 ANQGSEA come from the germline V gene. The CDR3: CSVEDMGEAFF. CDR3 DNA sequence: TGCAGCGTTGAAGATATGGGTGAAGCTTTCTTT.

V gene TRBV12-3 or TRBV12-4 combines with J gene TRBJ2-5; 7 bases are a match to TRBD2. The ends lost 2 bases at V and 5 bases at J; junction bases unmatched: 5. CDR3 length: 14 amino acids. As DNA, the CDR3 is TGTGCCAGCAGTTTATGGGAGGGTAGCGAGACCCAGTACTTC. It yields the protein CASSLWEGSETQYF.

The chain couples TRBV25-1 to TRBJ1-2, with 10 bases fitting TRBD1. Trimming at V came to 6 bases and at J to 4 bases, leaving 5 bases not matched to a gene. CDR1 MGHDK and CDR2 SYGVNS come from the germline V gene. This CDR3 is 14 amino acids long. CDR3 coding DNA: TGTGCCAGCAGGCTGACAGGGGGCGTCTATGGCTACACCTTC. It yields the protein CASRLTGGVYGYTF.

This clonotype came up many times. This rearrangement joins TRBV2 to TRBJ1-2; weak D call: TRBD1 (5 bases). Trimming removed 10 bases from V and 1 base from J, with 13 bases in between. The germline V gene has CDR1 SNHLY and CDR2 FYNNEI. The CDR3 spans 13 residues. The CDR3 DNA sequence: TGTGCCACCGGGGGGACGGTTAACTATGGCTACACCTTC. Its translation: CATGGTVNYGYTF.

Points on this clonotype: This may be a read error: a much more frequent sequence differs by one nucleotide. The V call is TRBV10-2, the J call TRBJ2-7; TRBD2 matches 11 bases. The germline V gene has CDR1 WSHSY and CDR2 SAAADI. The CDR3 has 14 amino acids. CDR3 nucleotide sequence: TGCGTCAGCAGTGCTAGCGGGAGGACCTACGAGCAGTACTTC. This gives the protein CVSSASGRTYEQYF.

This sequence joins TRBV29-1 and TRBJ1-6; the match to TRBD1 covers 7 bases. Trimming took 5 bases from V and 6 from J; bases not matched to a gene: 7. The germline V gene has CDR1 SQVTM and CDR2 ANQGSEA. The CDR3 covers 14 residues. This CDR3 reads CSVRIGTANSPLHF. CDR3 DNA sequence: TGCAGCGTTCGTATCGGGACAGCTAATTCACCCCTCCACTTT.

A word on this clonotype: One end of the junction is discordant with germline, which a read error may explain. This chain connects TRBV7-2 to TRBJ2-2; no clear D. Germline CDR1 is SGHTA and CDR2 is FQGNSA. This CDR3 is 17 amino acids long. CDR3 bases: TGTGCCAGCCACACCCTTAGAGGACGGCGAAACACTGGGGAGCTGTTTTTT. This sequence encodes CASHTLRGRRNTGELFF.

This clonotype was found many times. The chain carries TRBV25-1 and TRBJ1-1, with TRBD1 as a possible D gene (5 bases). The CDR3 covers 14 residues. V was shortened by 3 bases and J by 5 bases, with 13 bases between the two germline ends. The germline CDR1 and CDR2 sequences are MGHDK and SYGVNS. The CDR3 DNA sequence: TGTGCCAGCAGTGACAGGGCCCGGGGGACTGAAGCTTTCTTT. Translating it yields CASSDRARGTEAFF.

The chain uses TRBV20-1 and TRBJ2-5; TRBD1 agrees at 10 bases. Trimming cost V 6 bases and J 3 bases; bases outside gene matches: 7. Germline V gene lookup returns CDR1 DFQATT and CDR2 SNEGSKA (reference sequence). This CDR3 comprises 14 residues. CDR3 amino acids: CSAPRQGAKETQYF. The CDR3 DNA follows: TGCAGTGCGCCCCGACAGGGGGCCAAAGAGACCCAGTACTTC.